Sequencing of this TCR beta chain was carried out in a study of blood T cells in healthy people across ages. General study points: CMV status of donors was unknown, possibly confounding expanded clonotype changes.

PCR was performed a second time for about 7 to 11 cycles using a sample-barcoded 5' primer and a J-beta primer mix. Each cDNA molecule was tagged by a template-switch adaptor that had 12 random nucleotides. TCRdb passed the 5' RACE reads through MiXCR, listing each CDR3 protein once. The table shows about 620,000 distinct CDR3 sequences, with around a fifth occurring only once. CDR3 size: 16 residues. Trimming cost V 1 base and J 2 bases; bases outside gene matches: 7. The germline V gene encodes CDR1 KGHSH and CDR2 LQKENI. This clonotype was picked up a small number of times. Its antigen is unknown. The sample, roughly 9.1 milliliters of peripheral blood, was drawn from each donor. Each sample had at least 6 million PBMCs isolated.

The clonotype comes from a man aged 65 to 79 in good health. Sequences were obtained from blood. V and J are TRBV18 and TRBJ2-5; TRBD1 agrees at 7 bases. For the CDR3, the DNA is TGTGCCAGCTCACCACGGGACAGATATTCTCAAGAGACCCAGTACTTC. Amino acid sequence: CASSPRDRYSQETQYF. Full variable domain (remainder filled in from reference TRBV18 and TRBJ2-5): NAGVMQNPRHLVRRRGQEARLRCSPMKGHSHVYWYRQLPEEGLKFMVYLQKENIIDESGMPKERFSAEFPKEGPSILRIQQVVRGDSAAYFCASSPRDRYSQETQYFGPGTRLLVL.